This is a list of T cell receptor beta chains from one sample in a study of OX40 agonist ivuxolimab in advanced cancers. The repertoire was sequenced with immunoSEQ multiplex PCR; TCRdb's copy has only in-frame clones and lacks some. The repertoire holds 55,000 to 70,000 clones, approximately 86% seen once, with roughly 0.5% in the top ten. This specimen was CD4+ or CD8+ T cells sorted from blood, taken in a trial of the OX40 agonist ivuxolimab. These receptors came from an adult with an advanced solid tumor such as melanoma, head and neck, liver or kidney cancer. Each CDR3 is given with its conserved first and last residue. D genes are given only for firm matches. Expanded clones get a size class; other rows say once, few or many, or leave the size out.

d_call: .; clone_size: .; v_call: TRBV7-2; j_call: TRBJ1-4; cdr3_aa: CASSVDRPNEKLFF; cdr3_nt: TGTGCCAGCAGCGTAGATCGCCCTAATGAAAAACTGTTTTTT
d_call: TRBD2; clone_size: few; v_call: TRBV9; j_call: TRBJ2-2; cdr3_aa: CASSSRTSDGELFF; cdr3_nt: TGTGCCAGCAGCTCGCGGACTAGCGACGGGGAGCTGTTTTTT
d_call: TRBD1; clone_size: .; v_call: TRBV5-1; j_call: TRBJ1-6; cdr3_aa: CASSLRQGADNSPLHF; cdr3_nt: TGCGCCAGCAGCCTACGACAGGGGGCCGATAATTCACCCCTCCACTTT
d_call: TRBD1; clone_size: .; v_call: TRBV20-1; j_call: TRBJ2-5; cdr3_aa: CSASPGQGTYF; cdr3_nt: TGCAGTGCTTCCCCAGGACAGGGAACGTACTTC
d_call: .; clone_size: .; v_call: TRBV4-2; j_call: TRBJ1-5; cdr3_aa: CASSQLWGLNQPQHF; cdr3_nt: TGTGCCAGCAGCCAGCTGTGGGGACTCAATCAGCCCCAGCATTTT
d_call: .; clone_size: .; v_call: TRBV6-4; j_call: TRBJ1-1; cdr3_aa: CASSESKGFTEAFF; cdr3_nt: TGTGCCAGCAGTGAGTCAAAAGGGTTCACTGAAGCTTTCTTT
d_call: TRBD1; clone_size: .; v_call: TRBV9; j_call: TRBJ2-2; cdr3_aa: CASSVEQGGYTGELFF; cdr3_nt: TGTGCCAGCAGCGTAGAACAGGGGGGATACACCGGGGAGCTGTTTTTT
d_call: TRBD1; clone_size: .; v_call: TRBV29-1; j_call: TRBJ1-1; cdr3_aa: CSVATGLGTEAFF; cdr3_nt: TGCAGCGTCGCGACAGGGCTGGGGACTGAAGCTTTCTTT
d_call: .; clone_size: .; v_call: TRBV5-4; j_call: TRBJ1-6; cdr3_aa: CASSRVGGQGGSPLHF; cdr3_nt: TGTGCCAGCAGCCGGGTGGGGGGCCAAGGGGGTTCACCCCTCCACTTT
d_call: TRBD1; clone_size: .; v_call: TRBV18; j_call: TRBJ1-5; cdr3_aa: CASSPGTASFNQPQHF; cdr3_nt: TGTGCCAGCTCACCAGGGACAGCTTCGTTCAATCAGCCCCAGCATTTT
d_call: TRBD1; clone_size: .; v_call: TRBV9; j_call: TRBJ1-5; cdr3_aa: CASSVGQGINQPQHF; cdr3_nt: TGTGCCAGCAGCGTCGGACAGGGCATTAATCAGCCCCAGCATTTT
d_call: .; clone_size: .; v_call: TRBV9; j_call: TRBJ2-7; cdr3_aa: CASSVGPSSYEQYF; cdr3_nt: TGTGCCAGCAGCGTCGGCCCGAGCTCCTACGAGCAGTACTTC
d_call: .; clone_size: .; v_call: TRBV7-6; j_call: TRBJ1-5; cdr3_aa: CASSLGRSAQSNQPQHF; cdr3_nt: TGTGCCAGCAGCTTAGGGCGGAGCGCGCAGAGCAATCAGCCCCAGCATTTT
d_call: .; clone_size: once; v_call: TRBV11-2; j_call: TRBJ1-2; cdr3_aa: CASSPYLGWRYGYTF; cdr3_nt: TGTGCCAGCAGCCCCTATCTGGGGTGGCGGTATGGCTACACCTTC
d_call: TRBD2; clone_size: .; v_call: TRBV6-5; j_call: TRBJ2-7; cdr3_aa: CASSKLAGVREQYF; cdr3_nt: TGTGCCAGCAGTAAACTAGCGGGAGTTCGCGAGCAGTACTTC
d_call: TRBD2; clone_size: .; v_call: TRBV5-4; j_call: TRBJ2-7; cdr3_aa: CASSRLAGEQYF; cdr3_nt: TGTGCCAGCAGCAGACTAGCGGGGGAGCAGTACTTC
d_call: TRBD1; clone_size: .; v_call: TRBV5-1; j_call: TRBJ2-1; cdr3_aa: CASSPGPGQSSYNEQFF; cdr3_nt: TGCGCCAGCAGCCCAGGACCGGGACAGAGCTCCTACAATGAGCAGTTCTTC
d_call: TRBD2; clone_size: .; v_call: TRBV27; j_call: TRBJ2-1; cdr3_aa: CASSWGAATSGGGEQFF; cdr3_nt: TGTGCCAGCAGTTGGGGGGCGGCGACTAGCGGGGGGGGTGAGCAGTTCTTC
d_call: TRBD1; clone_size: few; v_call: TRBV7-8; j_call: TRBJ2-7; cdr3_aa: CASGDRGLHEQYF; cdr3_nt: TGTGCCAGCGGGGACAGGGGGCTCCACGAGCAGTACTTC
d_call: .; clone_size: .; v_call: TRBV29-1; j_call: TRBJ2-5; cdr3_aa: CSVGDSQETQYF; cdr3_nt: TGCAGCGTCGGGGACTCCCAAGAGACCCAGTACTTC
d_call: TRBD2; clone_size: .; v_call: TRBV9; j_call: TRBJ2-2; cdr3_aa: CASSVAGLATGELFF; cdr3_nt: TGTGCCAGCAGCGTAGCGGGACTAGCAACCGGGGAGCTGTTTTTT
d_call: TRBD2; clone_size: .; v_call: TRBV5-4; j_call: TRBJ2-5; cdr3_aa: CASSPGTSGRAETQYF; cdr3_nt: TGTGCCAGCAGCCCGGGGACTAGCGGGAGGGCGGAGACCCAGTACTTC
d_call: .; clone_size: .; v_call: TRBV28; j_call: TRBJ1-2; cdr3_aa: CASSPRVGGYTF; cdr3_nt: TGTGCCAGCAGTCCCCGGGTTGGTGGCTACACCTTC
d_call: TRBD1; clone_size: .; v_call: TRBV28; j_call: TRBJ2-7; cdr3_aa: CASSVDRARGYEQYF; cdr3_nt: TGTGCCAGCAGTGTCGACAGGGCCAGGGGTTACGAGCAGTACTTC
d_call: .; clone_size: .; v_call: TRBV20-1; j_call: TRBJ2-3; cdr3_aa: CSANMGGTQYF; cdr3_nt: TGCAGTGCCAACATGGGGGGTACGCAGTATTTT
d_call: TRBD1; clone_size: .; v_call: TRBV7-9; j_call: TRBJ2-1; cdr3_aa: CASSQPTGGGYNEQFF; cdr3_nt: TGTGCCAGCAGCCAACCAACAGGGGGTGGTTACAATGAGCAGTTCTTC
d_call: TRBD1; clone_size: .; v_call: TRBV28; j_call: TRBJ2-7; cdr3_aa: CASRDRVVASYEQYF; cdr3_nt: TGTGCCAGCCGAGACAGGGTGGTGGCCTCCTACGAGCAGTACTTC
d_call: TRBD2; clone_size: once; v_call: TRBV7-2; j_call: TRBJ2-3; cdr3_aa: CASSLTSGSSNTQYF; cdr3_nt: TGTGCCAGCAGCTTGACTAGCGGGAGTTCGAATACGCAGTATTTT
d_call: .; clone_size: .; v_call: TRBV6-6; j_call: TRBJ2-7; cdr3_aa: CASSYEGEQYF; cdr3_nt: TGTGCCAGCAGTTACGAAGGCGAGCAGTACTTC
d_call: .; clone_size: .; v_call: TRBV21-1; j_call: TRBJ2-2; cdr3_aa: CASRGLAGTGELFF; cdr3_nt: TGTGCCAGCAGGGGACTAGCGGGAACCGGGGAGCTGTTTTTT
d_call: .; clone_size: .; v_call: TRBV23-1; j_call: TRBJ2-3; cdr3_aa: CASSLEFADTQYF; cdr3_nt: TGCGCCAGCAGTCTCGAGTTCGCAGATACGCAGTATTTT
d_call: TRBD1; clone_size: .; v_call: TRBV2; j_call: TRBJ1-2; cdr3_aa: CASRPQTGGNLFYGYTF; cdr3_nt: TGTGCCAGCAGGCCCCAGACAGGGGGCAATCTTTTCTATGGCTACACCTTC
d_call: TRBD2; clone_size: .; v_call: TRBV9; j_call: TRBJ2-1; cdr3_aa: CASSPQGASSGRPSYNEQFF; cdr3_nt: TGTGCCAGCAGCCCCCAGGGGGCCTCTAGCGGGAGACCCTCCTACAATGAGCAGTTCTTC
d_call: TRBD1; clone_size: few; v_call: TRBV19; j_call: TRBJ1-6; cdr3_aa: CASRGQSNSPLHF; cdr3_nt: TGTGCCAGTAGGGGACAGTCTAATTCACCCCTCCACTTT
d_call: .; clone_size: .; v_call: TRBV9; j_call: TRBJ2-2; cdr3_aa: CASSSSGKGWTGELFF; cdr3_nt: TGTGCCAGCAGCTCCTCAGGGAAGGGTTGGACCGGGGAGCTGTTTTTT
d_call: TRBD2; clone_size: .; v_call: TRBV15; j_call: TRBJ2-1; cdr3_aa: CATSRPGTSGVGEQFF; cdr3_nt: TGTGCCACCAGCAGACCTGGGACTAGCGGGGTGGGTGAGCAGTTCTTC
d_call: .; clone_size: .; v_call: TRBV27; j_call: TRBJ1-1; cdr3_aa: CASRPQHGREAFF; cdr3_nt: TGTGCCAGCAGACCACAACACGGGAGGGAAGCTTTCTTT
d_call: TRBD1; clone_size: .; v_call: TRBV30; j_call: TRBJ2-7; cdr3_aa: CAWTRQGADEQYF; cdr3_nt: TGTGCCTGGACGAGACAGGGGGCTGACGAGCAGTACTTC
d_call: .; clone_size: .; v_call: TRBV5-1; j_call: TRBJ2-2; cdr3_aa: CASSLAVAGELFF; cdr3_nt: TGCGCCAGCAGCTTGGCGGTGGCCGGGGAGCTGTTTTTT
d_call: .; clone_size: once; v_call: TRBV16; j_call: TRBJ1-4; cdr3_aa: CASSQFAGLAEKLFF; cdr3_nt: TGTGCCAGCAGCCAATTCGCAGGACTGGCTGAAAAACTGTTTTTT
d_call: .; clone_size: few; v_call: TRBV28; j_call: TRBJ1-4; cdr3_aa: CASSRVVDNEKLFF; cdr3_nt: TGTGCCAGCAGCCGGGTGGTAGATAATGAAAAACTGTTTTTT
d_call: .; clone_size: .; v_call: TRBV2; j_call: TRBJ2-4; cdr3_aa: CASSPRQTKNIQYF; cdr3_nt: TGTGCCAGCTCCCCTCGGCAAACCAAAAACATTCAGTACTTC
d_call: .; clone_size: many; v_call: TRBV9; j_call: TRBJ1-6; cdr3_aa: CASSVHASDSPLHF; cdr3_nt: TGTGCCAGCAGCGTACACGCGAGTGATTCACCCCTCCACTTT
d_call: TRBD2; clone_size: .; v_call: TRBV7-4; j_call: TRBJ2-3; cdr3_aa: CASSFGGRASTDTQYF; cdr3_nt: TGTGCCAGCAGCTTCGGCGGGAGGGCTTCCACAGATACGCAGTATTTT